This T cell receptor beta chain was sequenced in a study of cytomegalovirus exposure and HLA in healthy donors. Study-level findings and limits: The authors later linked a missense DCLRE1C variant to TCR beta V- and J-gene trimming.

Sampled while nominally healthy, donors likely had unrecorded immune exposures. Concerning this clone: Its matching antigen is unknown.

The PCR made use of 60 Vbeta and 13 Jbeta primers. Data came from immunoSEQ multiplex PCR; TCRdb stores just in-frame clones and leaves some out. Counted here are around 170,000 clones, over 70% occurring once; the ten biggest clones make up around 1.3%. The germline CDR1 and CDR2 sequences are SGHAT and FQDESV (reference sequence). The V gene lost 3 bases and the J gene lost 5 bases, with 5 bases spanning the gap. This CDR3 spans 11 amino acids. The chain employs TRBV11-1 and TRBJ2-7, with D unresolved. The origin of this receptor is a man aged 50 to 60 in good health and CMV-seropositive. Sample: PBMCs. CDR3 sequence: CASSFRDEQYF. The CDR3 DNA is TGTGCCAGCAGCTTCCGGGACGAGCAGTACTTC.